Given below is one T cell receptor (beta chain) in context. Its antigen is as yet unknown. These data come from a study of tumor-infiltrating lymphocytes in primary liver carcinoma. The study, taken as a whole, reports: Pairs comparing tumor with adjacent tissue or blood overlapped less than pairs drawn from tumor regions.

Taking about 19-31 mg of unsorted bulk tissue, the authors co-extracted RNA and DNA. Surgical resection was the treatment these patients received for primary liver carcinoma. Total RNA (roughly 540 ng) served as template for TCR beta cDNA synthesis primed by a constant-region primer. Slightly modified ARM-PCR with three nested multiplex PCR rounds yielded TCR beta libraries. TCRdb redid the calling of the multiplex PCR reads with MiXCR, one entry per CDR3 protein. The data show some 50,000 distinct CDR3 sequences, with less than 75% seen just once and 29% held by the top ten. The clonotype originates from a man aged 40-49 years with primary liver carcinoma and hepatitis B virus infection. Material for sequencing was liver tumor tissue from sampling region 5. Subset reported: tumor region T5, tumor centre.

The CDR3 sequence: CASRTPRCGRHTSTDTQYF. The CDR3 DNA sequence: TGTGCCAGCAGGACTCCTCGATGCGGGAGACATACTAGCACAGATACGCAGTATTTT. This chain uses TRBV11-2 with TRBJ2-3; 7 bases line up with TRBD2. The CDR3 contains 19 residues. V lost 6 bases and J lost 0; bases outside the gene matches: 18. Germline V gives CDR1 SGHAT, CDR2 FQNNGV.